This T cell receptor beta chain is from a study of T cells in women clearing cervical HPV infection (dated by TCRdb to the late 2010s). About the full investigation: The cases were fewer than 30 women with histologically confirmed HPV16-related CIN3 or worse, and 2 of these cases were invasive cancers. For cases, the median interval between lesion detection and blood sampling was about 160 days, with an interquartile range of roughly 90 to 230 days. Blood from cases was drawn at the visit where the lesion was first identified, while blood from controls was drawn once the infection was no longer detected. The exploratory proof-of-principle case-control study was nested within the Guanacaste HPV Natural History Study in Costa Rica and compared TCR repertoires across cervical HPV16 outcomes. Cases and controls were matched on year of sample collection and on age within five years. Controls were 25 women whose single incident HPV16 infection cleared within 12 months without precancer or cancer developing. Five blinded duplicates per group were added as quality controls, so that roughly 60 samples were obtained: roughly 50 participants and 10 replicates. Cases had a median age of about 34 years compared with 38 for controls, and baseline characteristics showed no significant differences between the groups. The parent cohort enrolled approximately 9,200 women aged 18 or older in Guanacaste, Costa Rica, during about 1992 to 1994 and followed them for about 7 years. HLA typing was available for only a few women, so HLA type could not be excluded as a confounder. The full study reports these points: Because of the cross-sectional design, the study could not determine whether the associations came before infection or resulted from infection, and neither effector/memory subsets nor HPV-specific T cells were isolated. Random forest classifiers combining richness and V gene abundances distinguished cases from controls with an estimated AUC of 0.8 to 0.9. Cases had lower TRBV6-7 relative abundance than controls (about 0.1% versus 0.15%; Bonferroni P = 0.0008). Across sequencing depths, CIN3+ cases showed significantly higher TCR repertoire richness than controls, but evenness did not differ between the groups. Because T-cell numbers per sample were unknown, differences in richness could reflect varying T-cell content rather than repertoire biology.

Every participant had a single incident cervical HPV16 infection, and prevalent HPV16 infections were excluded. Cervical HPV DNA was detected with MY09/MY11 PCR, and genotyping was done by dot-blot hybridization. Approximately 15 mL of heparinized blood was centrifuged, after which the buffy coat was aliquoted, frozen at -30 degrees C, and then stored at -80 degrees C. Genomic DNA was extracted from buffy coat specimens using QIAGEN kits. TCR beta CDR3 regions were amplified by multiplex PCR from an average of around 1,200 ng genomic DNA per sample using the immunoSEQ assay. Primer bias was corrected in the assay by using a complete synthetic TCR repertoire to establish an amplification baseline. The amplicons were sequenced using the Illumina platform. The paper's processing steps were these. Sequences were error-corrected by clustering with frequency ratios and a modified nearest-neighbor algorithm, then analyzed in the immunoSEQ Analyzer with IMGT gene definitions. At each rarefaction depth, TCR richness and evenness were averaged across 20 rarefaction repeats, and any sample with fewer sequences than the depth was left out. V, D and J gene relative abundances were compared between groups with Wilcoxon rank sum tests, applying FDR correction. In the blinded duplicates, the intraclass correlation was approximately 96% for TCR richness and averaged about 80% across fewer than 80 gene segments. TCRdb retrieved this table from immuneACCESS and kept in-frame rearrangements only. Not all clones are present; in checked studies, unresolved V genes account for under half, and no reason is known for the remainder. The DNA was the basis for D and trimming; V, J and clone size are from that table. This sample's table carries tens of thousands of clones. Roughly a third of the sample is taken by the ten largest.

A note on this clone: Its antigen target is currently unknown. The read stops 3 residues short of the end of the CDR3; the missing end is completed from the germline J gene.

V and J are truncated by 4 bases and 4 bases respectively, leaving an intervening sequence of 13 bases. The CDR3 measures 14 amino acids from cysteine to phenylalanine. Only the CDR3 bases that were read are kept: 33 of them, in frame from base 1. According to the germline V gene, CDR1 reads ENHRY and CDR2 reads SYGVKD. Input material: blood buffy coat. This receptor chain uses TRBV10-3 and TRBJ2-5, and perhaps TRBD2 as D gene, on 7 matching bases. The TCR sequence derives from a woman aged 18-70 years with a cervical HPV16 infection that either progressed to CIN3+ or cleared (not recorded which). The CDR3 amino acid sequence is: CAISARGAVETQYF. The sequenced CDR3 bases are TGTGCCATCAGTGCTCGGGGGGCGGTAGAGACC.